Following are 25 T cell receptor beta chains from one sample sequenced in a study of blood T cell repertoires in COVID-19. TCRdb's table, derived via immunoSEQ multiplex PCR, lists solely in-frame clones and lacks some. This table has approximately 300,000 clones, 80% to 95% appearing once. Material for sequencing was peripheral blood. The receptors stem from a woman younger than 45 with COVID-19, enrolled during active disease.

CDR3 sequence: CSGGEGQGQPQHF. The CDR3 DNA is TGCAGCGGAGGGGAAGGACAGGGTCAGCCCCAGCATTTT. V is TRBV29-1 and J is TRBJ1-5; 8 nucleotides match TRBD1. Looked up from germline, CDR1 is SQVTM and CDR2 is ANQGSEA. The CDR3 loop spans 13 amino acids. V lost 7 bases to trimming and J lost 6 bases; unmatched junction nucleotides: 8.

The chain employs TRBV6-5 and TRBJ1-1; 8 nucleotides match TRBD1. V was pared by 0 bases and J by 4 bases, with 4 bases of the junction left unmatched. Germline-derived CDR1 and CDR2 are MNHEY and SVGAGI. CDR3 length equals 15 residues. CDR3 in DNA: TGTGCCAGCAGTTACTCCAGGGGGCTGAGCACTGAAGCTTTCTTT. Translation: CASSYSRGLSTEAFF.

The J gene is TRBJ1-2, the V gene TRBV6-5; TRBD1 matches 7 bases. This CDR3 is 14 amino acids long. J was trimmed by 4 bases and V by 2 bases; bases with no gene match: 4. The germline V gene encodes CDR1 MNHEY and CDR2 SVGAGI. This chain's CDR3 is CASSYGGTAYGYTF. CDR3 nucleotide sequence: TGTGCCAGCAGTTACGGCGGGACAGCCTATGGCTACACCTTC.

On this clone: The junction and the germline gene differ at one end; a read error may be behind it. V gene TRBV7-7 combines with J gene TRBJ1-1, with 7 bases that match TRBD1. CDR1 and CDR2 from the germline V gene are SSHAT and FNYEAQ (reference sequence). There are 13 residues in the CDR3. CDR3 region: CASSLSQGTEAFF. The CDR3 DNA reads TGTGCTAGCAGCTTATCACAGGGGACTGAAGCTTTCTTT.

The rearrangement uses TRBV5-5 and TRBJ2-7; 11 bases line up with TRBD2. V shed 5 bases, J shed 4 bases, and the junction held 11 bases outside the gene matches. Germline V gene data show CDR1 as SGHKS and CDR2 as YYEKEE (reference sequence). The CDR3 totals 16 residues. The chain's CDR3 is CASRFTSGSSLYEQYF. DNA of the CDR3: TGTGCCAGCAGATTTACTAGCGGGAGTTCCCTTTACGAGCAGTACTTC.

This chain links TRBV19 with TRBJ1-2; D not certain. This CDR3 is 11 amino acids long. Trimming pared 6 bases from V and 7 bases from J, leaving 9 bases between. Germline V lookup: CDR1 LNHDA, CDR2 SQIVND (reference sequence). CDR3 nucleotide sequence: TGTGCCAGTAGGAACACGTCTGGCTACACCTTC. Amino acid sequence: CASRNTSGYTF.

This chain joins TRBV18 and TRBJ1-2; TRBD1 matches at 7 bases. V lost 5 bases to trimming and J lost 3 bases; unmatched junction nucleotides: 6. The CDR3 consists of 14 residues. Germline V CDR1 and CDR2: KGHSH, LQKENI. The CDR3 reads CASSRQGADYGYTF. CDR3 DNA: TGTGCCAGCTCAAGACAGGGTGCTGACTATGGCTACACCTTC. Full variable domain (outside the CDR3, taken from reference TRBV18 and TRBJ1-2): NAGVMQNPRHLVRRRGQEARLRCSPMKGHSHVYWYRQLPEEGLKFMVYLQKENIIDESGMPKERFSAEFPKEGPSILRIQQVVRGDSAAYFCASSRQGADYGYTFGSGTRLTVV.

The rearrangement uses TRBV30 and TRBJ1-1, with D possibly TRBD1 on 6 matching bases. The CDR3 totals 15 residues. The germline V gene has CDR1 GTSNPN and CDR2 SVGIG (reference sequence). V lost 2 bases and J 1 base, leaving 14 bases between the germline ends. CDR3 in amino acids: CAWSRGFGGNTEAFF. CDR3 in DNA: TGTGCCTGGAGTAGGGGGTTTGGGGGGAACACTGAAGCTTTCTTT. Supplemented by reference TRBV30 and TRBJ1-1, the full variable domain reads SQTIHQWPATLVQPVGSPLSLECTVEGTSNPNLYWYRQAAGRGLQLLFYSVGIGQISSEVPQNLSASRPQDRQFILSSKKLLLSDSGFYLCAWSRGFGGNTEAFFGQGTRLTVV.

The rearrangement joins TRBV7-9 to TRBJ1-3; D gene ambiguous. V was pared by 3 bases and J by 0 bases, with 9 bases between. CDR1 is SEHNR and CDR2 is FQNEAQ in the germline V gene (reference sequence). The CDR3 totals 15 residues. The CDR3 DNA follows: TGTGCCAGCAGCTTCGGCGGTACCTCTGGAAACACCATATATTTT. Its protein product is CASSFGGTSGNTIYF.

The rearrangement uses TRBV3-1 (or the pseudogene TRBV3-2) and TRBJ1-5, with D perhaps matching TRBD1 (5 bases). Germline V gene lookup returns CDR1 LGHDT and CDR2 YNNKEL (reference sequence). The CDR3 sequence is 15 residues long. V was clipped by 5 bases and J by 5 bases, with 16 bases between them. The CDR3 bases are TGTGCCAGCAGCACAGGTTTTAATTTGGATCAGCCCCAGCATTTT. The encoded protein is CASSTGFNLDQPQHF.

The chain links TRBV7-9 to TRBJ2-7, with 13 bases identical to TRBD2. The CDR3 length is 14 residues. The J segment lost 6 bases and the V segment lost 5 bases, leaving 4 bases of the junction unmatched. The germline V gene encodes CDR1 SEHNR and CDR2 FQNEAQ (reference sequence). CDR3 residues: CASSQLAGGREQYF. DNA of the CDR3: TGTGCCAGCAGCCAACTAGCGGGAGGGCGCGAGCAGTACTTC.

V gene TRBV14 combines with J gene TRBJ1-2; a weak D match, TRBD1 (6 bases). Trimming took off 1 base at V and 7 bases at J, with 16 bases between the two ends. Per the germline V gene, CDR1 is SGHDN and CDR2 is FVKESK. The CDR3 sequence is 15 residues long. The CDR3 region has the DNA TGTGCCAGCAGCCAAGCCGGGACAACCATTCTTGGCTACACCTTC. It specifies CASSQAGTTILGYTF.

This clone was detected only a few times. The chain links TRBV7-2 to TRBJ2-2, with D hard to call. Trimming removed 2 bases at V and 4 bases at J, with 8 bases between. Germline CDR1 and CDR2: SGHTA and FQGNSA. The CDR3 is made up of 14 amino acids. CDR3 DNA: TGTGCCAGCAGCTTAAGGAGCAGCACCGGGGAGCTGTTTTTT. It encodes CASSLRSSTGELFF.

The rearrangement uses TRBV6-5 and TRBJ1-1; 10 bases fit TRBD1. Germline V gives CDR1 MNHEY, CDR2 SVGAGI. The CDR3 is 15 residues long. Trimming took 5 bases from V and 1 from J; bases not matched to a gene: 4. CDR3 sequence: CASSRQGAGNTEAFF. As DNA, the CDR3 is TGTGCCAGCAGTCGACAGGGGGCCGGGAACACTGAAGCTTTCTTT.

This chain connects TRBV20-1 to TRBJ2-3, with TRBD2 identical over 10 bases. Germline V gene data show CDR1 as DFQATT and CDR2 as SNEGSKA (reference sequence). The J segment lost 8 bases and the V segment lost 3 bases, leaving 11 bases of the junction unmatched. This CDR3 is built from 15 residues. CDR3 DNA: TGCAGTGCTAGTACTAGCGGGGACATGGAAAGTACGCAGTATTTT. Its protein is CSASTSGDMESTQYF.

V and J are TRBV5-6 and TRBJ2-5, with TRBD1 matching over 7 bases. Germline loops: CDR1 SGHDT, CDR2 YYEEEE. This CDR3 has 13 residues. V lost 1 base and J lost 5; bases outside the gene matches: 2. The chain's CDR3 is CASSLTGVETQYF. CDR3 nucleotide sequence: TGTGCCAGCAGCTTGACAGGGGTTGAGACCCAGTACTTC.

The V gene is TRBV5-1, the J gene TRBJ2-2; 10 bases match TRBD2. Germline lookup yields CDR1 SGHRS and CDR2 YFSETQ. The CDR3 sequence is 15 residues long. V shed 5 bases and J 5 bases; nucleotides not matched to a gene: 6. CDR3 sequence: CASSGLAGVTGELFF. The DNA for the CDR3 is TGCGCCAGCAGTGGCCTAGCGGGAGTAACCGGGGAGCTGTTTTTT.

CDR3 sequence: CASTAPGVEQYF. As DNA, the CDR3 is TGTGCCAGCACCGCACCCGGGGTCGAGCAGTACTTC. The rearrangement joins TRBV4-2 to TRBJ2-7, with TRBD2 as a possible D gene (5 bases). The CDR3 spans 12 residues. In germline, CDR1 is LGHNA, CDR2 YNFKEQ. Trimming removed 7 bases at V and 6 bases at J, with 13 bases between.

This chain connects TRBV18 to TRBJ1-5, with D possibly TRBD1 on 5 matching bases. The germline gives CDR1 KGHSH, CDR2 LQKENI. The CDR3 totals 12 residues. V lost 5 bases and J 3 bases, leaving 5 bases between the germline ends. CDR3: CASSGANQPQHF. In DNA, the CDR3 is TGTGCCAGCTCAGGGGCCAATCAGCCCCAGCATTTT. Based on the CDR3 plus reference TRBV18 and TRBJ1-5, the full variable domain is NAGVMQNPRHLVRRRGQEARLRCSPMKGHSHVYWYRQLPEEGLKFMVYLQKENIIDESGMPKERFSAEFPKEGPSILRIQQVVRGDSAAYFCASSGANQPQHFGDGTRLSIL.

The chain is built from TRBV5-1 and TRBJ1-6, with D unresolved. There are 15 residues in the CDR3. CDR1 is SGHRS, CDR2 YFSETQ, per germline. Deletions cut 0 bases from V and 10 bases from J, with 14 bases between. Here the CDR3 reads CASSLESGPESPLHF. CDR3 nucleotides: TGCGCCAGCAGCTTGGAGTCAGGCCCCGAATCACCCCTCCACTTT.

The rearrangement links TRBV21-1 to TRBJ2-7; the table assigns TRBD1, which was not confirmed against the DNA. TRBV21-1 is marked as a pseudogene. The CDR3 loop spans 13 amino acids. In DNA form, the CDR3 reads TGTGCCAGCGGAGGACAGGGCCACTACGAGCAGTACTTC. This codes for CASGGQGHYEQYF.

The chain links TRBV5-6 to TRBJ2-2; 7 nucleotides align to TRBD1. The trim removed 4 bases at V and 0 bases at J, leaving 6 bases unmatched. This CDR3 region has 16 residues. CDR1 is SGHDT, CDR2 YYEEEE, per germline. The CDR3 sequence is CASSQPGQSNTGELFF. The CDR3 bases are TGTGCCAGCAGCCAACCGGGACAGTCGAACACCGGGGAGCTGTTTTTT.

The chain links TRBV9 to TRBJ1-6; possibly TRBD1 for D (5 bases). The germline CDR1 and CDR2 sequences are SGDLS and YYNGEE. The CDR3 has 15 residues. Between the trimmed V and J ends, which lost 0 bases and 9 bases, there was a span of 13 bases. CDR3 nucleotide sequence: TGTGCCAGCAGCGTAGAAGGCGGCAGGGTTTCACCCCTCCACTTT. Encoded protein: CASSVEGGRVSPLHF. Complete variable domain (other parts from reference TRBV9 and TRBJ1-6): DSGVTQTPKHLITATGQRVTLRCSPRSGDLSVYWYQQSLDQGLQFLIQYYNGEERAKGNILERFSAQQFPDLHSELNLSSLELGDSALYFCASSVEGGRVSPLHFGNGTRLTVT.

The chain joins TRBV15 to TRBJ1-5, with 7 nucleotides matching TRBD1. CDR1 LNHNV and CDR2 YYDKDF come from the germline V gene (reference sequence). CDR3 length: 15 residues. V gave up 4 bases and J gave up 3 bases; unmatched junction bases: 6. For the CDR3, the DNA is TGTGCCACCAGCACCCAGGGGGTCAACAATCAGCCCCAGCATTTT. Protein product: CATSTQGVNNQPQHF.

This clone came up once. The V call is TRBV20-1, the J call TRBJ1-6; possible D gene TRBD1, 6 bases. This CDR3 spans 13 amino acids. The V gene's germline CDR1 is DFQATT and CDR2 SNEGSKA (reference sequence). Trimming took off 3 bases at V and 7 bases at J, with 10 bases between the two ends. The DNA of the CDR3 is TGCAGTGCTAGTGTGGACAGAAATTCACCCCTCCACTTT. Amino acids: CSASVDRNSPLHF.